This TCR beta chain is drawn from a study of cytomegalovirus exposure and HLA in healthy donors. Regarding the study as a whole: It was taken for granted in presence/absence analyses that sequencing depth across donors was roughly uniform. Later analysis identified a missense DCLRE1C variant that was linked to TCR beta V- and J-gene trimming.

This clone was seen a handful of times. The antigen is unknown. CDR3 length equals 12 residues. CDR1 is SEHNR, CDR2 FQNEAQ, per germline (reference sequence). The junction had 1 base not matched to a gene; V was cut back by 7 bases and J by 4 bases. The PCR made use of 60 Vbeta and 13 Jbeta primers. Produced via immunoSEQ multiplex PCR; TCRdb's table is partial and in-frame only. The repertoire holds approximately 120,000 clones, with about 15% as singletons. Sequencing input: PBMCs. This chain connects TRBV7-9 to TRBJ2-3, with TRBD1 matching 8 bases. The TCR comes from a female donor in good health and CMV-seropositive. CDR3 region: CASTRGPDTQYF. The DNA for the CDR3 is TGTGCCAGCACCAGGGGGCCAGATACGCAGTATTTT. Together with reference TRBV7-9 and TRBJ2-3, the CDR3 gives the full variable domain: DTGVSQNPRHKITKRGQNVTFRCDPISEHNRLYWYRQTLGQGPEFLTYFQNEAQLEKSRLLSDRFSAERPKGSFSTLEIQRTEQGDSAMYLCASTRGPDTQYFGPGTRLTVL.